These T cell receptor beta chains were read from a single sample in a study of blood T cell repertoires in COVID-19. Using immunoSEQ multiplex PCR, the repertoire was profiled, and TCRdb retains in-frame clones only, with some absent. The sample holds 80,000 to 100,000 clones, more than 70% seen once. The sample was peripheral blood. These TCRs come from a man aged 65-85 years with acute or convalescent COVID-19. The CDR3 runs from the conserved cysteine through the conserved F or W. D genes are given only for firm matches. Rows give clone size only sometimes, using once, few, many, or a class for an expanded clone.

abundance: once
j_gene: TRBJ1-4
d_gene: TRBD1
v_gene: TRBV27
CDR3nt: TGTGCCAGCAGTTTACAGGGACAGGAACCTAATGAAAAACTGTTTTTT
CDR3aa: CASSLQGQEPNEKLFF

abundance: few
j_gene: TRBJ1-1
d_gene: .
v_gene: TRBV2
CDR3nt: TGTGCCAGCAGTGACCCAGGGTATACTGAAGCTTTCTTT
CDR3aa: CASSDPGYTEAFF

abundance: .
j_gene: TRBJ1-2
d_gene: .
v_gene: TRBV28
CDR3nt: TGTGCCAGCGGAGTAGAGGGGGTTTGGTCGGACTCTAACTATGGCTACACCTTC
CDR3aa: CASGVEGVWSDSNYGYTF

abundance: .
j_gene: TRBJ1-3
d_gene: .
v_gene: TRBV30
CDR3nt: TGTGCCTGGAACCAGCAGGGCGTAGGTGGAAACACCATATATTTT
CDR3aa: CAWNQQGVGGNTIYF

abundance: .
j_gene: TRBJ1-5
d_gene: .
v_gene: TRBV6-6
CDR3nt: TGTGCCAGCAGCCACGTCGGGAGGGGCGATCAGCCCCAGCATTTT
CDR3aa: CASSHVGRGDQPQHF

abundance: few
j_gene: TRBJ1-6
d_gene: .
v_gene: TRBV5-1
CDR3nt: TGCGCCAGCAGCCCCAAGGGGAATGGGGCCTATAATTCACCCCTCCACTTT
CDR3aa: CASSPKGNGAYNSPLHF

abundance: .
j_gene: TRBJ2-2
d_gene: TRBD2
v_gene: TRBV7-8
CDR3nt: TGTGCCAGCAGCCAACTAGCGTCCGGGGAGCTGTTTTTT
CDR3aa: CASSQLASGELFF

abundance: .
j_gene: TRBJ1-4
d_gene: .
v_gene: TRBV9
CDR3nt: TGTGCCAGCAGCCCCGGGGGGGGAGCAACTAATGAAAAACTGTTTTTT
CDR3aa: CASSPGGGATNEKLFF

abundance: .
j_gene: TRBJ2-7
d_gene: .
v_gene: TRBV28
CDR3nt: TGTGCCAGCAGTTTATGCGGCGAGCAGTACTTC
CDR3aa: CASSLCGEQYF

abundance: .
j_gene: TRBJ2-2
d_gene: TRBD2
v_gene: TRBV30
CDR3nt: TGTGCCTGGGCGGGGGCCGGGGAGCTGTTTTTT
CDR3aa: CAWAGAGELFF

abundance: once
j_gene: TRBJ2-7
d_gene: TRBD1
v_gene: TRBV19
CDR3nt: TGTGCCAGTAGCACAGGGGGTTACGAGCAGTACTTC
CDR3aa: CASSTGGYEQYF

abundance: .
j_gene: TRBJ2-1
d_gene: .
v_gene: TRBV2
CDR3nt: TGTGCCAGCAGTCGGGACAACAATGAGCAGTTCTTC
CDR3aa: CASSRDNNEQFF

abundance: .
j_gene: TRBJ1-5
d_gene: .
v_gene: TRBV3-1/TRBV3-2
CDR3nt: TGTGCCAGCAGCCAAGACGGACGGGGGGGAAATCAGCCCCAGCATTTT
CDR3aa: CASSQDGRGGNQPQHF

abundance: few
j_gene: TRBJ2-5
d_gene: TRBD2
v_gene: TRBV5-6
CDR3nt: TGTGCCAGCAGCTTGACTAGCGGGAGCGGGGAGACCCAGTACTTC
CDR3aa: CASSLTSGSGETQYF

abundance: .
j_gene: TRBJ2-3
d_gene: .
v_gene: TRBV5-1
CDR3nt: TGCGCCAGCAGCTTGTTAGGGCGGGGGCCCACAGATACGCAGTATTTT
CDR3aa: CASSLLGRGPTDTQYF

abundance: .
j_gene: TRBJ2-1
d_gene: TRBD1
v_gene: TRBV5-8
CDR3nt: TGTGCCAGCAGCCCGGACAGGGGACAAGTGGATGAGCAGTTCTTC
CDR3aa: CASSPDRGQVDEQFF

abundance: .
j_gene: TRBJ2-3
d_gene: .
v_gene: TRBV28
CDR3nt: TGTGCCAGCAGTCCACCCCCCAGAGATACGCAGTATTTT
CDR3aa: CASSPPPRDTQYF

abundance: .
j_gene: TRBJ2-1
d_gene: .
v_gene: TRBV6-6
CDR3nt: TGTGCCAGCAAAGGGAGGAACAATGAGCAGTTCTTC
CDR3aa: CASKGRNNEQFF

abundance: .
j_gene: TRBJ2-1
d_gene: TRBD1
v_gene: TRBV27
CDR3nt: TGTGCCAGCAGTTTATTATACAGGGGTCCCGGCTCCTACAATGAGCAGTTCTTC
CDR3aa: CASSLLYRGPGSYNEQFF

abundance: once
j_gene: TRBJ1-4
d_gene: .
v_gene: TRBV28
CDR3nt: TGTGCCAGCGGCACAGCAGGGAGGGATGAAAAACTGTTTTTT
CDR3aa: CASGTAGRDEKLFF

abundance: once
j_gene: TRBJ2-1
d_gene: TRBD2
v_gene: TRBV24-1
CDR3nt: TGTGCCACCAGTGACAAGTTAGCGGGCGATGAGCAGTTCTTC
CDR3aa: CATSDKLAGDEQFF

abundance: .
j_gene: TRBJ2-3
d_gene: .
v_gene: TRBV3-1/TRBV3-2
CDR3nt: TGTGCCAGCAGCCCGGACTCAAATACGCAGTATTTT
CDR3aa: CASSPDSNTQYF

abundance: .
j_gene: TRBJ2-7
d_gene: .
v_gene: TRBV5-6
CDR3nt: TGTGCCAGCAGCTTGGACAGGACCTACGAGCAGTACTTC
CDR3aa: CASSLDRTYEQYF